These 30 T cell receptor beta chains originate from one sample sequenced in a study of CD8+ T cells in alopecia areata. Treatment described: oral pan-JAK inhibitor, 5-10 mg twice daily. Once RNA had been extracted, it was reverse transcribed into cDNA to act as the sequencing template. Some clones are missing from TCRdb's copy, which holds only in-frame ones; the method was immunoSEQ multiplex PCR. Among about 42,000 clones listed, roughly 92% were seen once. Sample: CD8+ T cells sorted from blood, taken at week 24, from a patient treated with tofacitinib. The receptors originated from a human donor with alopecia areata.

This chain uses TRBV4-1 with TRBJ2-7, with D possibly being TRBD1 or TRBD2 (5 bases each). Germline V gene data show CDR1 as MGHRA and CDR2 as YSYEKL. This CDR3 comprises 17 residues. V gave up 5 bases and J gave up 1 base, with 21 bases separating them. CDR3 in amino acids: CASSLRDGVQESYEQYF. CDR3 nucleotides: TGCGCCAGCAGCTTACGGGACGGAGTTCAAGAATCCTACGAGCAGTACTTC.

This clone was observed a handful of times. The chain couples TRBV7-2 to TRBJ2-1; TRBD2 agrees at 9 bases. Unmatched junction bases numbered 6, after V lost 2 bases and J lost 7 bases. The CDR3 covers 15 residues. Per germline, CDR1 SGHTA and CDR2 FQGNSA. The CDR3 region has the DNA TGTGCCAGCAGCTTACGATCAGGACTAGCGAATGAGCAGTTCTTC. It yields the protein CASSLRSGLANEQFF. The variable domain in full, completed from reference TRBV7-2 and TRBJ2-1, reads GAGVSQSPSNKVTEKGKDVELRCDPISGHTALYWYRQSLGQGLEFLIYFQGNSAPDKSGLPSDRFSAERTGGSVSTLTIQRTQQEDSAVYLCASSLRSGLANEQFFGPGTRLTVL.

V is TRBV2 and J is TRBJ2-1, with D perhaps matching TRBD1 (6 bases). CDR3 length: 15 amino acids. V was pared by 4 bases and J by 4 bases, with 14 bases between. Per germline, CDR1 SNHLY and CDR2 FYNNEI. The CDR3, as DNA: TGTGCCAGCAGTGGAGGCAGGGGAAATTACAATGAGCAGTTCTTC. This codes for CASSGGRGNYNEQFF.

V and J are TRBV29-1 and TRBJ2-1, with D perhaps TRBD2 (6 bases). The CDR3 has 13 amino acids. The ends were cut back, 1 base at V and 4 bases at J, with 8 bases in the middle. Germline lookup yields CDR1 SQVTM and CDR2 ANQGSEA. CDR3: CSVEGGKYNEQFF. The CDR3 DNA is TGCAGCGTTGAAGGCGGGAAATACAATGAGCAGTTCTTC.

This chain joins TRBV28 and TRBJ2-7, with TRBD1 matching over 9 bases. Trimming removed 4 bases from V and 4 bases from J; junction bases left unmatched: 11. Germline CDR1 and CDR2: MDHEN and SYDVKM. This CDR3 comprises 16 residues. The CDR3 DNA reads TGTGCCAGCAGTTCCCCGGACAGGGGTGGTTGGTACGAGCAGTACTTC. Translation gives CASSSPDRGGWYEQYF.

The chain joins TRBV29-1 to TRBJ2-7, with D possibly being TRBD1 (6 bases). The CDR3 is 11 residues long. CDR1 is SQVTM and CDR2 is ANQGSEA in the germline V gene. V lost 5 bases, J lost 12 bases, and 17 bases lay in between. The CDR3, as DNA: TGCAGCGTTAGACAGGAGGATGATCCGTACTTC. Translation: CSVRQEDDPYF.

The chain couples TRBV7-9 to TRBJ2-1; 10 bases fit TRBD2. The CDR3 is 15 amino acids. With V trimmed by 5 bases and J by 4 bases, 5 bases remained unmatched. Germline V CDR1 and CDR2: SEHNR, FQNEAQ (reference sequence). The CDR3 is CASSPVAGGYNEQFF. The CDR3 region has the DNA TGTGCCAGCAGCCCAGTAGCGGGGGGATACAATGAGCAGTTCTTC. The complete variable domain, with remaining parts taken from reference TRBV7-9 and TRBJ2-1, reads DTGVSQNPRHKITKRGQNVTFRCDPISEHNRLYWYRQTLGQGPEFLTYFQNEAQLEKSRLLSDRFSAERPKGSFSTLEIQRTEQGDSAMYLCASSPVAGGYNEQFFGPGTRLTVL.

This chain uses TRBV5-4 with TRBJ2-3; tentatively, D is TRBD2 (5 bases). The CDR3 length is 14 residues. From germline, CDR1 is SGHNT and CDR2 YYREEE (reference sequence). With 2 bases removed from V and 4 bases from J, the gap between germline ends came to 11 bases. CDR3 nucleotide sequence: TGTGCCAGCAGCTTCTGGCTAGCCCCAGATACGCAGTATTTT. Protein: CASSFWLAPDTQYF.

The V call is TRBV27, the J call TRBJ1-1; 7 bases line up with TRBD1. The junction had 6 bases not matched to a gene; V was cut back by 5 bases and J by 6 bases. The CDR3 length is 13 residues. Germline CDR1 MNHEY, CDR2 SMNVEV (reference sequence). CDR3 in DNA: TGTGCCAGCAGTGCGACAGGGAGCCCTGAAGCTTTCTTT. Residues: CASSATGSPEAFF.

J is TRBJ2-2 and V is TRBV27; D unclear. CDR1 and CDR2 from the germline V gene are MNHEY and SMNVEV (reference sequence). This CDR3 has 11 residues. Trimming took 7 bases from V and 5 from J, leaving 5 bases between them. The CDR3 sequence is CASKGTGELFF. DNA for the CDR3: TGTGCCAGCAAGGGAACCGGGGAGCTGTTTTTT.

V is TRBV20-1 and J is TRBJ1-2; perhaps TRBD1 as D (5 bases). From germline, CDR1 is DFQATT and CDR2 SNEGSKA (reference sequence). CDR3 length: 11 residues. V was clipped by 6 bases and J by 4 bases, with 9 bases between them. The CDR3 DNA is TGCAGTGCATGGGGCAGCTATGGCTACACCTTC. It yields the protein CSAWGSYGYTF.

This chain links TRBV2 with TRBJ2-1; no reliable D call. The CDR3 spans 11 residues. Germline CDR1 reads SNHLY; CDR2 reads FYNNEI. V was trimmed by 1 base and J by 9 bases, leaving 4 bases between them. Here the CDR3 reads CASSEEFEQFF. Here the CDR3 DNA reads TGTGCCAGCAGTGAAGAGTTTGAGCAGTTCTTC.

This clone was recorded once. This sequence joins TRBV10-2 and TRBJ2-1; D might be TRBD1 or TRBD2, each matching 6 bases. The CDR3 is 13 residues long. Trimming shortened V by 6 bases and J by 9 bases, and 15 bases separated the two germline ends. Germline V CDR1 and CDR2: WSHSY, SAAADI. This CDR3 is CASRGGGLGEQFF. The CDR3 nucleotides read TGCGCCAGCAGAGGAGGGGGTCTCGGTGAGCAGTTCTTC.

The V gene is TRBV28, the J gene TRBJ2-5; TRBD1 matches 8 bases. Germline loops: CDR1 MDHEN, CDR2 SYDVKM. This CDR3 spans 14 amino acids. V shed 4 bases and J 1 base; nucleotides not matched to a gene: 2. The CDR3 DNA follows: TGTGCCAGCAGTTCAACAGGGGGCCAAGAGACCCAGTACTTC. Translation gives CASSSTGGQETQYF.

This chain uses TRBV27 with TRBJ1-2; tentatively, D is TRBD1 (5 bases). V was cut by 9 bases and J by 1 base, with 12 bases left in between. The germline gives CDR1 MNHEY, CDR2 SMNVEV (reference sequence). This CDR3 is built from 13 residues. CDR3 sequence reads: CASKGEFNYGYTF. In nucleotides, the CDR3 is TGTGCCAGTAAAGGGGAATTTAACTATGGCTACACCTTC.

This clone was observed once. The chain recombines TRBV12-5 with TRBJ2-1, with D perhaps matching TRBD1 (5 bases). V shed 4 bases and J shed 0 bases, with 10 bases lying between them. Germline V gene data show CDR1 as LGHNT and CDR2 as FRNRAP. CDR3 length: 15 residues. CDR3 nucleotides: TGTGCTAGTGGTTCGGACACGAGCTCCTACAATGAGCAGTTCTTC. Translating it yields CASGSDTSSYNEQFF. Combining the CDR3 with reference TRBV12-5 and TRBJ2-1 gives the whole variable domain DARVTQTPRHKVTEMGQEVTMRCQPILGHNTVFWYRQTMMQGLELLAYFRNRAPLDDSGMPKDRFSAEMPDATLATLKIQPSEPRDSAVYFCASGSDTSSYNEQFFGPGTRLTVL.

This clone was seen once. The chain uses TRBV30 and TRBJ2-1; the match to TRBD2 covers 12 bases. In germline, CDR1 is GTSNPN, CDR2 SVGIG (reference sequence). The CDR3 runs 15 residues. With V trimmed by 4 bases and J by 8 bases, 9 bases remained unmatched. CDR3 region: CAWNPLAGGPDEQFF. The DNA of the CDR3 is TGTGCCTGGAACCCTCTAGCGGGGGGGCCCGATGAGCAGTTCTTC.

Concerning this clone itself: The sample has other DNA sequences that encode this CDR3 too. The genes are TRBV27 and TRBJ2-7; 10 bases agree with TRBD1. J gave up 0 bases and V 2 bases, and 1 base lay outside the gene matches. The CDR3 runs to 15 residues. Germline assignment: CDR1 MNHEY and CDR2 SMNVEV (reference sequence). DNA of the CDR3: TGTGCCAGCAGTTTAAGGACAGGGGGCTCCTACGAGCAGTACTTC. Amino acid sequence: CASSLRTGGSYEQYF.

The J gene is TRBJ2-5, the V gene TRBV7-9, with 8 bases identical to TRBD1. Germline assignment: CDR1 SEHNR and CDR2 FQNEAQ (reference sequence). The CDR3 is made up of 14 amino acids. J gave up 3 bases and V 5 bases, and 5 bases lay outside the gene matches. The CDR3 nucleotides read TGTGCCAGCAGCCGCTTGGACAGGGAAGAGACCCAGTACTTC. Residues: CASSRLDREETQYF. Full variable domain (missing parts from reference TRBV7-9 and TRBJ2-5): DTGVSQNPRHKITKRGQNVTFRCDPISEHNRLYWYRQTLGQGPEFLTYFQNEAQLEKSRLLSDRFSAERPKGSFSTLEIQRTEQGDSAMYLCASSRLDREETQYFGPGTRLLVL.

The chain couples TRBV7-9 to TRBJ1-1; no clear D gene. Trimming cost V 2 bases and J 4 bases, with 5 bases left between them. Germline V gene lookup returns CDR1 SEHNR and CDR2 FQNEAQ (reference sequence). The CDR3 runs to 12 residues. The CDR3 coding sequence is TGTGCCAGCAGCTTAAGGTCCACTGAAGCTTTCTTT. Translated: CASSLRSTEAFF.

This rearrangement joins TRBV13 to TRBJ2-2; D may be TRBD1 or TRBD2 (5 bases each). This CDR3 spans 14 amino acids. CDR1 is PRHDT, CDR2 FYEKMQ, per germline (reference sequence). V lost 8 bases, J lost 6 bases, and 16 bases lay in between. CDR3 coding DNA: TGTGCCAGCCTCCCGAGGGGCAGGCCCGGGGAGCTGTTTTTT. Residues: CASLPRGRPGELFF.

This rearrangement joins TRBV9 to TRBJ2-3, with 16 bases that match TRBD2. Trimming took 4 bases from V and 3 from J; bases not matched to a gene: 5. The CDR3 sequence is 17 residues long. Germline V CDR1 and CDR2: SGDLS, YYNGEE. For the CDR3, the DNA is TGTGCCAGCAGCCTCGGGACTAGCGGGGGGGTGACAGATACGCAGTATTTT. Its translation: CASSLGTSGGVTDTQYF.

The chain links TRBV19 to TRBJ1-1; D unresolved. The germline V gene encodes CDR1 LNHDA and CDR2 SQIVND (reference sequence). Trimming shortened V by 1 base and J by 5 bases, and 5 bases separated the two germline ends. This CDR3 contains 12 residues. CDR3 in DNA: TGTGCCAGTAGTATAGGCCAAACTGAAGCTTTCTTT. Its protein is CASSIGQTEAFF.

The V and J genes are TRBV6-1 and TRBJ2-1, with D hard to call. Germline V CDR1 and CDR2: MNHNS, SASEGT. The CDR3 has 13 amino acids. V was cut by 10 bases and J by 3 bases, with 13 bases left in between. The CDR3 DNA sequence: TGTGCCACCGTCGGGCCCTACTACAATGAGCAGTTCTTC. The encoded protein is CATVGPYYNEQFF.

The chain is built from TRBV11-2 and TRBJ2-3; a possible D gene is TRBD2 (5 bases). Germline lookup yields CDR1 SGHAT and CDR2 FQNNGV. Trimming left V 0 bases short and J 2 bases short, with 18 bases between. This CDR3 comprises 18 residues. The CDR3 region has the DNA TGTGCCAGCAGCTTAGAGCCCCACCGAGGGCAAATCACAGATACGCAGTATTTT. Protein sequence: CASSLEPHRGQITDTQYF.

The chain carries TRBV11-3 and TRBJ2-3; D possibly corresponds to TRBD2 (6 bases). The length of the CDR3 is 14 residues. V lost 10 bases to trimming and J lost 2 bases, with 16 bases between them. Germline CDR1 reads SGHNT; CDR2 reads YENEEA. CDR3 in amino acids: CAISGSGHTDTQYF. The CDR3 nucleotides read TGTGCCATCTCCGGGAGCGGCCACACAGATACGCAGTATTTT.

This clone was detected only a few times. The CDR3 loop is CASSLELGINIQYF. As DNA, the CDR3 is TGTGCCAGCAGCTTAGAGCTGGGGATAAACATTCAGTACTTC. The rearrangement joins TRBV7-2 to TRBJ2-4, with D hard to call. V was shortened by 1 base and J by 6 bases, with 10 bases between the two germline ends. The CDR3 runs to 14 residues. From germline, CDR1 is SGHTA and CDR2 FQGNSA.

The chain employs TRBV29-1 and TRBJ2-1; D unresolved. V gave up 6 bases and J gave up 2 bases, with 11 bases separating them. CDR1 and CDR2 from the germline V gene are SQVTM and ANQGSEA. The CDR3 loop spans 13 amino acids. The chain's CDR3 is CSVEDGTYNEQFF. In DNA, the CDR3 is TGCAGCGTCGAGGACGGAACCTACAATGAGCAGTTCTTC.

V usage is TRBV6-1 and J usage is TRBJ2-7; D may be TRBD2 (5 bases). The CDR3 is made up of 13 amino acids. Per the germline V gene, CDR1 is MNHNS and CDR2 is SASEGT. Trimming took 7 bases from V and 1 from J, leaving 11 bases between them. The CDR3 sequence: CASTRRGSYEQYF. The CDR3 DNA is TGTGCCAGCACTCGACGGGGTTCCTACGAGCAGTACTTC.

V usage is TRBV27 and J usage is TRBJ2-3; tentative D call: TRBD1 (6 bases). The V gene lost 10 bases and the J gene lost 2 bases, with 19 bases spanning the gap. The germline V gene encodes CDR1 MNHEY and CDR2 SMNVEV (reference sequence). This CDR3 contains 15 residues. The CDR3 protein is CATRQAPGFTDTQYF. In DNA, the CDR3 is TGTGCCACCAGACAGGCCCCGGGTTTCACAGATACGCAGTATTTT.